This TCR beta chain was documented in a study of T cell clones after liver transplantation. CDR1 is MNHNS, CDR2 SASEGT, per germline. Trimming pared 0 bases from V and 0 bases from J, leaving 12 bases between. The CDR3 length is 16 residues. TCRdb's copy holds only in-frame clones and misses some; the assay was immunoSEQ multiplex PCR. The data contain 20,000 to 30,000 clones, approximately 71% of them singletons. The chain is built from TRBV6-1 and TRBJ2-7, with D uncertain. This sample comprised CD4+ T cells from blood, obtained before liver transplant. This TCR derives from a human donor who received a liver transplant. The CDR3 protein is CASSEAWFPSSYEQYF. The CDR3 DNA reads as TGTGCCAGCAGTGAAGCTTGGTTTCCGTCCTCCTACGAGCAGTACTTC.